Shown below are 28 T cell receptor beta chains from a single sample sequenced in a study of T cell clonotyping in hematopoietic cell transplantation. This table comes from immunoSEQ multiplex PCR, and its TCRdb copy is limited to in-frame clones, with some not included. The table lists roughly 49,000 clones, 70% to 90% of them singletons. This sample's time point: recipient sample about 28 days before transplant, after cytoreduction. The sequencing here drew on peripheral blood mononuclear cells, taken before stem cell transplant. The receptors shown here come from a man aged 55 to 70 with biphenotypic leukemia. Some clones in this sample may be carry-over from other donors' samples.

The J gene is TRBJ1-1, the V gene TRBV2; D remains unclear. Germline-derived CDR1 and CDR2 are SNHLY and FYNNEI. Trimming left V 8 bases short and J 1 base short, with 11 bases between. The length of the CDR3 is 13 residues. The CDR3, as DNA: TGTGCCAGCCACACCCCCGGGAACACTGAAGCTTTCTTT. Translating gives CASHTPGNTEAFF. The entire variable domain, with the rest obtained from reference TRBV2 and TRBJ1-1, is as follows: EPEVTQTPSHQVTQMGQEVILRCVPISNHLYFYWYRQILGQKVEFLVSFYNNEISEKSEIFDDQFSVERPDGSNFTLKIRSTKLEDSAMYFCASHTPGNTEAFFGQGTRLTVV.

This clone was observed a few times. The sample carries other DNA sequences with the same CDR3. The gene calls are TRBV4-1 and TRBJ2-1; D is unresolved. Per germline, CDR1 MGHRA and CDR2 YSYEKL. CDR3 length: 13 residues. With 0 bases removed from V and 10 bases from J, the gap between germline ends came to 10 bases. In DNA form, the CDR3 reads TGCGCCAGCAGCCAAGACCGAGGATGGGAGCAGTTCTTC. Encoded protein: CASSQDRGWEQFF.

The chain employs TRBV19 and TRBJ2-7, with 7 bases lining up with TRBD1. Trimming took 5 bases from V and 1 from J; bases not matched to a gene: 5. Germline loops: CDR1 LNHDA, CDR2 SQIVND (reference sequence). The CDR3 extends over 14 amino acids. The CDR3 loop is CASSATGASYEQYF. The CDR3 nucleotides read TGTGCCAGTAGTGCAACAGGGGCATCCTACGAGCAGTACTTC.

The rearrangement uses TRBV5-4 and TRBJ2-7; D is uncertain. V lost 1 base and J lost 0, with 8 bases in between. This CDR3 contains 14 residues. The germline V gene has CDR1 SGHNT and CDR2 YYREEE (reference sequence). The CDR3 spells CASSLYGSSYEQYF. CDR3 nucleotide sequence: TGTGCCAGCAGCTTGTACGGTAGCTCCTACGAGCAGTACTTC.

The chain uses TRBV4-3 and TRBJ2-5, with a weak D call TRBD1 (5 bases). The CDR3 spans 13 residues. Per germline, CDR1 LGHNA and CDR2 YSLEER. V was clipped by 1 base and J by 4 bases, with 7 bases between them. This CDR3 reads CASSQVQGETQYF. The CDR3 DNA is TGCGCCAGCAGCCAAGTGCAGGGAGAGACCCAGTACTTC.

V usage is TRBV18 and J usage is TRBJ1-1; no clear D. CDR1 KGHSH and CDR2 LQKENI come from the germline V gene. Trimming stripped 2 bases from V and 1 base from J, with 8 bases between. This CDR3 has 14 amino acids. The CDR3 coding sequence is TGTGCCAGCTCACCATCCGCCGGGAACACTGAAGCTTTCTTT. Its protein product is CASSPSAGNTEAFF.

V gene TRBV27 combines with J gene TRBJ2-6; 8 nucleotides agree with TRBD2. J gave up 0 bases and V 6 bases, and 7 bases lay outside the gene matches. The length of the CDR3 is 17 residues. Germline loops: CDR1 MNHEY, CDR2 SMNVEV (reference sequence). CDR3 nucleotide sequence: TGTGCCAGCAGCTCGATTAGCGGGATCTCTGGGGCCAACGTCCTGACTTTC. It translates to CASSSISGISGANVLTF.

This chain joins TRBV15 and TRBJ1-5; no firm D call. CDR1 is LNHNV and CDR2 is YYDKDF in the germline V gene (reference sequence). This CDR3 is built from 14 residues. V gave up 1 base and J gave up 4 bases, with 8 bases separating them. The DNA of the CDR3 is TGTGCCACCAGCAGAGCCCCTATAAATCAGCCCCAGCATTTT. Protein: CATSRAPINQPQHF.

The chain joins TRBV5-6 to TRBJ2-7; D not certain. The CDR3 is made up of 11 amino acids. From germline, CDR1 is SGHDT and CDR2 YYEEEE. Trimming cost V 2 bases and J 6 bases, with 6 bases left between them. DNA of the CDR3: TGTGCCAGCAGCTTCTCTAGCGAGCAGTACTTC. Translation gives CASSFSSEQYF.

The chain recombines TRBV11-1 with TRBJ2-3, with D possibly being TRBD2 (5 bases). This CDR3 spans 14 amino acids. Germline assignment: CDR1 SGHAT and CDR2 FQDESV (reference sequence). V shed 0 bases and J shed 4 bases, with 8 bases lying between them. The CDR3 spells CASSLALAADTQYF. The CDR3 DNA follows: TGTGCCAGCAGCTTAGCGCTAGCAGCAGATACGCAGTATTTT.

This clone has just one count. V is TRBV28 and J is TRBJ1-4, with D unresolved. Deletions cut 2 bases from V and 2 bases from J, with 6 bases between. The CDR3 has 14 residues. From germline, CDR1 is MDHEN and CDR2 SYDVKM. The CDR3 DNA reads TGTGCCAGCAGTTTAGCTCATACTAATGAAAAACTGTTTTTT. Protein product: CASSLAHTNEKLFF.

CDR3 sequence (DNA): TGCGCCAGCAGCTTAAGACAGGGGGCGTCGAACACTGAAGCTTTCTTT. Encoded protein: CASSLRQGASNTEAFF. V is TRBV5-1 and J is TRBJ1-1, with 10 bases aligning to TRBD1. Germline V gene sequence: CDR1 SGHRS, CDR2 YFSETQ. J gave up 1 base and V 2 bases, and 5 bases lay outside the gene matches. This CDR3 comprises 16 residues.

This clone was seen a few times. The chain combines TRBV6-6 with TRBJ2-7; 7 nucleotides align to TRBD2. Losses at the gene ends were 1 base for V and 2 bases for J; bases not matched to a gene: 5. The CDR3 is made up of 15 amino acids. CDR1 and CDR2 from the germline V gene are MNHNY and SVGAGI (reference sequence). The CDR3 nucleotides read TGTGCCAGCAGTTACTTTCCGGGGGGTGCCTACGAGCAGTACTTC. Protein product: CASSYFPGGAYEQYF.

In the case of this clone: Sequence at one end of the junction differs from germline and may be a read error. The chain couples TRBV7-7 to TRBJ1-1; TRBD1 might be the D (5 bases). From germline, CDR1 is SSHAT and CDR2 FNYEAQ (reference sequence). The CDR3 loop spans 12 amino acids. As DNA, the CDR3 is TGTGCTAGCAGAACCGGGGACTCCGGAGCTTTCTTT. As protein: CASRTGDSGAFF.

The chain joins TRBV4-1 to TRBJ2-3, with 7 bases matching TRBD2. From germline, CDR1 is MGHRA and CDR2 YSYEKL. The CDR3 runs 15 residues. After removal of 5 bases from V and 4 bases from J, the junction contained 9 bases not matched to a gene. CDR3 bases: TGCGCCAGCAGCTACGAGGGGAGGGCCTCAGATACGCAGTATTTT. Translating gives CASSYEGRASDTQYF.

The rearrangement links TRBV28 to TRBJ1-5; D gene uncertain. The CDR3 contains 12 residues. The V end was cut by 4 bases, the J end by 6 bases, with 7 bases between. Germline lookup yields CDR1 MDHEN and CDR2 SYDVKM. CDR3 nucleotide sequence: TGTGCCAGCAGTTCAGTAGTTCAGCCCCAGCATTTT. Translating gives CASSSVVQPQHF.

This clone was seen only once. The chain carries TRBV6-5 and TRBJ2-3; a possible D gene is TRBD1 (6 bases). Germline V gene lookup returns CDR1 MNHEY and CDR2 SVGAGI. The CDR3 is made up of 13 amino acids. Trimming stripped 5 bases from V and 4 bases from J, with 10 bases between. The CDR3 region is CASSKGVPDTQYF. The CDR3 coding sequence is TGTGCCAGCAGTAAGGGGGTACCAGATACGCAGTATTTT.

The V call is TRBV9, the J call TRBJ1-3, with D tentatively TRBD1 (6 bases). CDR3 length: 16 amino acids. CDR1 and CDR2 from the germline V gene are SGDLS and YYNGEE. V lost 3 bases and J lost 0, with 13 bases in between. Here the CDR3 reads CASSGPGQTSGNTIYF. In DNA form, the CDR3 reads TGTGCCAGCAGCGGACCAGGACAGACCTCTGGAAACACCATATATTTT.

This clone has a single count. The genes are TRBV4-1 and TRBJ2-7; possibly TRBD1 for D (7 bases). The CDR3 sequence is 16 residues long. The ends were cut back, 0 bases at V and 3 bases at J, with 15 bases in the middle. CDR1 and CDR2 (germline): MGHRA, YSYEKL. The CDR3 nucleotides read TGCGCCAGCAGCCAAGATTCTCAGGGGGGTGTCTACGAGCAGTACTTC. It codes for CASSQDSQGGVYEQYF.

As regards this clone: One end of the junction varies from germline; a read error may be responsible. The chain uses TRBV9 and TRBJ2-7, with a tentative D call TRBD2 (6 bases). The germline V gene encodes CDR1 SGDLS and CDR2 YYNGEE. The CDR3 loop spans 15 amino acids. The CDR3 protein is CASTPGGTPSHEQYF. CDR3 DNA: TGTGCCAGCACCCCAGGCGGGACTCCCTCCCACGAGCAGTACTTC. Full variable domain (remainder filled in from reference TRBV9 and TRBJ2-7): DSGVTQTPKHLITATGQRVTLRCSPRSGDLSVYWYQQSLDQGLQFLIQYYNGEERAKGNILERFSAQQFPDLHSELNLSSLELGDSALYFCASTPGGTPSHEQYFGPGTRLTVT.

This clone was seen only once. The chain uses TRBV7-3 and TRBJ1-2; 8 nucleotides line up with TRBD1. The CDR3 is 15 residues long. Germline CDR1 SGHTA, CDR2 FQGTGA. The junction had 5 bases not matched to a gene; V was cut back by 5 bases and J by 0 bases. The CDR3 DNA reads TGTGCCAGCAGCCCAGGGGGCAAGACTAACTATGGCTACACCTTC. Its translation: CASSPGGKTNYGYTF.

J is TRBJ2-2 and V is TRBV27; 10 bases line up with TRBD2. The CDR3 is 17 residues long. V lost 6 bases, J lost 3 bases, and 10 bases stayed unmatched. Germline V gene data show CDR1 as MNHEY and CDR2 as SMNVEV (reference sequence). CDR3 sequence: CASRRLAGVYDTGELFF. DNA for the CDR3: TGTGCCAGCAGACGGCTAGCGGGAGTGTACGACACCGGGGAGCTGTTTTTT.

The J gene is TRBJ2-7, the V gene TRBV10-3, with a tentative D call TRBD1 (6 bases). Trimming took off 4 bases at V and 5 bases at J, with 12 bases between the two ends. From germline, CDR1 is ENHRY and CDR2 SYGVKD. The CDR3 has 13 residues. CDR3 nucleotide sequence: TGTGCCATCAGTGGACCAGGGGACGACGAGCAGTACTTC. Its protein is CAISGPGDDEQYF.

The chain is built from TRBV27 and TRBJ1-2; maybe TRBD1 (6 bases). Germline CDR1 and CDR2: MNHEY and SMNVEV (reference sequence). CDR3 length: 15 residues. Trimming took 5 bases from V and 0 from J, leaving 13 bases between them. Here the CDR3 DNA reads TGTGCCAGCAGTCCCTGGACAGAAGCTAACTATGGCTACACCTTC. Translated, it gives CASSPWTEANYGYTF.

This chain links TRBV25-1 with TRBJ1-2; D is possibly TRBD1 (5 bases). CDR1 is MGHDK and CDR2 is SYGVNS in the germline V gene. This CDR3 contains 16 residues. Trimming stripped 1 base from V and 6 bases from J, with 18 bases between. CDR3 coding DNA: TGTGCCAGCAGTGAATTGGGTGGCAGGGCCTGGGATGGCTACACCTTC. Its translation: CASSELGGRAWDGYTF.

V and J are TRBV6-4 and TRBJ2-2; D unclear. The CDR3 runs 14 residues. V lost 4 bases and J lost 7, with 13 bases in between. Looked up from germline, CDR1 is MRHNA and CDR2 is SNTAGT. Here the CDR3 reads CASSVTNVGGELFF. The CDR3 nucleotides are TGTGCCAGCAGTGTGACCAATGTAGGCGGGGAGCTGTTTTTT.

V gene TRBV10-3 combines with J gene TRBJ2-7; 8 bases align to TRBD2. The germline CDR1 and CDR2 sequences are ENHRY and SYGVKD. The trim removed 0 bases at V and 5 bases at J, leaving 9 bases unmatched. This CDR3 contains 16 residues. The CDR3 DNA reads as TGTGCCATCAGTGAGTCGTATGTTGGGACTAGTAACGAGCAGTACTTC. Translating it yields CAISESYVGTSNEQYF.

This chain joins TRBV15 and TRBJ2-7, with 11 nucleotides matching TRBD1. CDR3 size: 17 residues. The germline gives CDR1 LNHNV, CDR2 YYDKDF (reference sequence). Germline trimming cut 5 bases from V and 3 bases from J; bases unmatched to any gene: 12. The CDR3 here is CATSGPRTGGKFYEQYF. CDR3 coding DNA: TGTGCCACCAGCGGACCGAGGACAGGGGGCAAATTCTACGAGCAGTACTTC.